These T cell receptor beta chains were read from a single sample in a study of blood T cell repertoires in COVID-19. TCRdb's table, derived via immunoSEQ multiplex PCR, lists solely in-frame clones and lacks some. This table holds 140,000 to 150,000 clones, 84% found once. The material sequenced was peripheral blood. The receptor source for this set is a human donor in a cohort sampled during active COVID-19. Each CDR3 is given with its conserved first and last residue. Each record gives: J gene, V gene, D gene, clone size, CDR3 protein, CDR3 DNA. D genes are given only for firm matches. Not every row has a clone size; where given, it reads once, few, many or a size class.

j_gene: TRBJ1-1; v_gene: TRBV30; d_gene: TRBD1; abundance: -; CDR3aa: CAWVDRVDTEAFF; CDR3nt: TGTGCCTGGGTTGACAGGGTGGACACTGAAGCTTTCTTT
j_gene: TRBJ2-7; v_gene: TRBV28; d_gene: -; abundance: -; CDR3aa: CASSLKRGQYF; CDR3nt: TGTGCCAGCAGTTTAAAGCGAGGGCAGTACTTC
j_gene: TRBJ1-1; v_gene: TRBV6-5; d_gene: -; abundance: -; CDR3aa: CASSYSRDNSEAFF; CDR3nt: TGTGCCAGCAGTTACAGCCGGGACAATAGTGAAGCTTTCTTT
j_gene: TRBJ2-1; v_gene: TRBV7-9; d_gene: -; abundance: -; CDR3aa: CASSLVRGAIDEQFF; CDR3nt: TGTGCCAGCAGCTTAGTCAGGGGCGCAATAGATGAGCAGTTCTTC
j_gene: TRBJ2-1; v_gene: TRBV28; d_gene: TRBD2; abundance: -; CDR3aa: CASRRTSGGGGNEQFF; CDR3nt: TGTGCCAGCAGACGGACTAGCGGGGGAGGAGGCAATGAGCAGTTCTTC
j_gene: TRBJ2-1; v_gene: TRBV3-1/TRBV3-2; d_gene: TRBD2; abundance: few; CDR3aa: CASSRLSGGYNEQFF; CDR3nt: TGTGCCAGCTCCCGGCTGAGCGGGGGATACAATGAGCAGTTCTTC
j_gene: TRBJ1-2; v_gene: TRBV9; d_gene: -; abundance: -; CDR3aa: CASSRDTNYGYTF; CDR3nt: TGTGCCAGCAGCCGGGACACTAACTATGGCTACACCTTC
j_gene: TRBJ2-1; v_gene: TRBV5-1; d_gene: -; abundance: -; CDR3aa: CASSKGLSSYNEQFF; CDR3nt: TGCGCCAGCAGCAAGGGACTCAGCTCCTACAATGAGCAGTTCTTC
j_gene: TRBJ1-1; v_gene: TRBV11-1; d_gene: TRBD1; abundance: -; CDR3aa: CASSSTHRGAEAFF; CDR3nt: TGTGCCAGCAGCTCAACCCACAGGGGGGCTGAAGCTTTCTTT
j_gene: TRBJ2-3; v_gene: TRBV27; d_gene: -; abundance: -; CDR3aa: CASSLITPSDTQYF; CDR3nt: TGTGCCAGCAGCCTAATTACGCCTTCAGATACGCAGTATTTT
j_gene: TRBJ1-5; v_gene: TRBV6-1; d_gene: -; abundance: -; CDR3aa: CASSEGGGNQPQHF; CDR3nt: TGTGCCAGCAGTGAAGGGGGAGGCAATCAGCCCCAGCATTTT
j_gene: TRBJ2-1; v_gene: TRBV27; d_gene: -; abundance: -; CDR3aa: CASSPIPGDEQFF; CDR3nt: TGTGCCAGCAGTCCTATCCCAGGGGATGAGCAGTTCTTC
j_gene: TRBJ1-5; v_gene: TRBV4-1; d_gene: -; abundance: -; CDR3aa: CASSQAGSLRPQHF; CDR3nt: TGCGCCAGCAGCCAAGCGGGGAGTCTACGGCCCCAGCATTTT
j_gene: TRBJ2-3; v_gene: TRBV5-1; d_gene: TRBD1; abundance: -; CDR3aa: CASSPGTGTDTQYF; CDR3nt: TGCGCCAGCAGCCCGGGGACAGGGACAGATACGCAGTATTTT
j_gene: TRBJ2-7; v_gene: TRBV19; d_gene: TRBD1; abundance: -; CDR3aa: CASRPSPGQGLDEQYF; CDR3nt: TGTGCCAGTAGACCCTCCCCCGGACAGGGGTTGGACGAGCAGTACTTC
j_gene: TRBJ1-1; v_gene: TRBV2; d_gene: -; abundance: -; CDR3aa: CASSEQGRSGNTEAFF; CDR3nt: TGTGCCAGCAGTGAACAGGGCCGATCAGGGAACACTGAAGCTTTCTTT
j_gene: TRBJ1-2; v_gene: TRBV29-1; d_gene: -; abundance: -; CDR3aa: CSVTGGPGGYGYTF; CDR3nt: TGCAGCGTCACCGGGGGGCCCGGGGGCTATGGCTACACCTTC
j_gene: TRBJ2-7; v_gene: TRBV25-1; d_gene: -; abundance: -; CDR3aa: CASSERNGSSYEQYF; CDR3nt: TGTGCCAGCAGTGAGAGGAACGGGAGCTCCTACGAGCAGTACTTC
j_gene: TRBJ2-3; v_gene: TRBV6-2/TRBV6-3; d_gene: -; abundance: -; CDR3aa: CASSWDITSTDTQYF; CDR3nt: TGTGCCAGCAGTTGGGACATCACTAGCACAGATACGCAGTATTTT
j_gene: TRBJ2-1; v_gene: TRBV5-1; d_gene: TRBD2; abundance: -; CDR3aa: CASSLTSGVNNEQFF; CDR3nt: TGCGCCAGCAGCTTGACTAGCGGGGTGAACAATGAGCAGTTCTTC
j_gene: TRBJ1-6; v_gene: TRBV28; d_gene: TRBD1; abundance: -; CDR3aa: CASRPPGQAASPLHF; CDR3nt: TGTGCCAGCCGCCCCCCGGGACAGGCCGCCTCGCCCCTCCACTTT
j_gene: TRBJ2-1; v_gene: TRBV10-3; d_gene: -; abundance: -; CDR3aa: CAISPGTVSNEQFF; CDR3nt: TGTGCCATCAGTCCCGGGACTGTGAGCAATGAGCAGTTCTTC
j_gene: TRBJ1-6; v_gene: TRBV2; d_gene: -; abundance: few; CDR3aa: CASDEGVNSPLHF; CDR3nt: TGTGCCAGCGACGAAGGGGTTAATTCACCCCTCCACTTT
j_gene: TRBJ2-3; v_gene: TRBV5-1; d_gene: TRBD2; abundance: -; CDR3aa: CASSDTSGGDTQYF; CDR3nt: TGCGCCAGCAGCGATACTAGCGGGGGGGATACGCAGTATTTT
j_gene: TRBJ2-3; v_gene: TRBV18; d_gene: -; abundance: once; CDR3aa: CASSPDRSTDTQYF; CDR3nt: TGTGCCAGCTCACCCGACAGGAGCACAGATACGCAGTATTTT
j_gene: TRBJ1-6; v_gene: TRBV4-1; d_gene: -; abundance: -; CDR3aa: CASSQVSYNSPLHF; CDR3nt: TGCGCCAGCTCACAGGTCTCCTATAATTCACCCCTCCACTTT
j_gene: TRBJ2-3; v_gene: TRBV5-4; d_gene: -; abundance: -; CDR3aa: CASSLSTDTQYF; CDR3nt: TGTGCCAGCAGCCTAAGCACAGATACGCAGTATTTT
j_gene: TRBJ1-1; v_gene: TRBV5-1; d_gene: -; abundance: -; CDR3aa: CASSLEQEAFF; CDR3nt: TGCGCCAGCAGCTTGGAACAGGAAGCTTTCTTT
j_gene: TRBJ1-5; v_gene: TRBV7-8; d_gene: -; abundance: -; CDR3aa: CASSPQPLGAVLEQPQHF; CDR3nt: TGTGCCAGCAGCCCCCAGCCGCTTGGGGCGGTTCTGGAGCAGCCCCAGCATTTT
j_gene: TRBJ1-5; v_gene: TRBV27; d_gene: TRBD1; abundance: -; CDR3aa: CASSLPGGGQPQHF; CDR3nt: TGTGCCAGCAGTTTACCAGGGGGCGGTCAGCCCCAGCATTTT
j_gene: TRBJ1-5; v_gene: TRBV7-9; d_gene: -; abundance: -; CDR3aa: CASSLGAGGNQPQHF; CDR3nt: TGTGCCAGCAGCTTGGGAGCTGGGGGCAATCAGCCCCAGCATTTT
j_gene: TRBJ2-7; v_gene: TRBV2; d_gene: -; abundance: -; CDR3aa: CASWRDSSYEQYF; CDR3nt: TGTGCCAGCTGGCGGGACAGCTCCTACGAGCAGTACTTC
j_gene: TRBJ1-3; v_gene: TRBV27; d_gene: -; abundance: -; CDR3aa: CASSPGWGVRGNTIYF; CDR3nt: TGTGCCAGCAGTCCGGGCTGGGGCGTACGTGGAAACACCATATATTTT
j_gene: TRBJ2-1; v_gene: TRBV27; d_gene: TRBD1; abundance: -; CDR3aa: CASSSGQGAWDEQFF; CDR3nt: TGTGCCAGCAGTTCAGGACAGGGGGCTTGGGATGAGCAGTTCTTC
j_gene: TRBJ1-1; v_gene: TRBV4-3; d_gene: -; abundance: -; CDR3aa: CASSQDRGGNTEAFF; CDR3nt: TGCGCCAGCAGCCAAGATCGGGGGGGTAACACTGAAGCTTTCTTT
j_gene: TRBJ1-1; v_gene: TRBV5-4; d_gene: TRBD1; abundance: -; CDR3aa: CASSLGQGMNTEAFF; CDR3nt: TGTGCCAGCAGCTTGGGACAGGGGATGAACACTGAAGCTTTCTTT
j_gene: TRBJ1-1; v_gene: TRBV13; d_gene: -; abundance: -; CDR3aa: CASSILTGLNTEAFF; CDR3nt: TGTGCCAGCAGCATTCTGACAGGACTGAACACTGAAGCTTTCTTT
j_gene: TRBJ1-2; v_gene: TRBV5-1; d_gene: -; abundance: -; CDR3aa: CASSPGSGDYGYTF; CDR3nt: TGCGCCAGCAGCCCGGGATCGGGTGACTATGGCTACACCTTC
j_gene: TRBJ2-3; v_gene: TRBV27; d_gene: TRBD1; abundance: -; CDR3aa: CASSLGTGLRDTQYF; CDR3nt: TGTGCCAGCAGTCTGGGGACAGGGTTGAGAGATACGCAGTATTTT
j_gene: TRBJ1-3; v_gene: TRBV5-1; d_gene: TRBD1; abundance: once; CDR3aa: CASSSDRGSGNTIYF; CDR3nt: TGCGCCAGCAGCAGTGACAGGGGAAGTGGAAACACCATATATTTT
j_gene: TRBJ1-2; v_gene: TRBV2; d_gene: TRBD1; abundance: -; CDR3aa: CANRQGEFYGYTF; CDR3nt: TGTGCCAACCGACAGGGTGAATTCTACGGCTACACCTTC
j_gene: TRBJ2-1; v_gene: TRBV4-2; d_gene: -; abundance: -; CDR3aa: CASSQEEGAIHNEQFF; CDR3nt: TGTGCCAGCAGCCAAGAGGAGGGTGCTATCCACAATGAGCAGTTCTTC
j_gene: TRBJ2-1; v_gene: TRBV5-1; d_gene: -; abundance: -; CDR3aa: CASRVFGEAYNEQFF; CDR3nt: TGCGCCAGCCGAGTATTCGGGGAAGCCTACAATGAGCAGTTCTTC
j_gene: TRBJ1-6; v_gene: TRBV5-1; d_gene: TRBD1; abundance: -; CDR3aa: CASSLGAGGFNSPLHF; CDR3nt: TGCGCCAGCAGCTTGGGGGCAGGGGGGTTTAATTCACCCCTCCACTTT
j_gene: TRBJ2-4; v_gene: TRBV7-9; d_gene: -; abundance: -; CDR3aa: CASSSLVDTASPKNIQYF; CDR3nt: TGTGCCAGCAGCTCATTGGTGGACACAGCCTCTCCCAAAAACATTCAGTACTTC
j_gene: TRBJ2-3; v_gene: TRBV9; d_gene: -; abundance: -; CDR3aa: CASSVDRPRGTDTQYF; CDR3nt: TGTGCCAGCAGCGTAGACCGTCCCCGGGGGACAGATACGCAGTATTTT
j_gene: TRBJ2-1; v_gene: TRBV3-1/TRBV3-2; d_gene: TRBD1; abundance: many; CDR3aa: CASSRTGGDEQFF; CDR3nt: TGTGCCAGCAGCAGGACAGGGGGCGATGAGCAGTTCTTC
j_gene: TRBJ1-1; v_gene: TRBV6-2/TRBV6-3; d_gene: -; abundance: -; CDR3aa: CASSSHSMNTEAFF; CDR3nt: TGTGCCAGCAGTTCCCATTCTATGAACACTGAAGCTTTCTTT
j_gene: TRBJ2-1; v_gene: TRBV7-3; d_gene: -; abundance: -; CDR3aa: CASSQSGANEQFF; CDR3nt: TGTGCCAGCAGTCAAAGCGGAGCCAATGAGCAGTTCTTC
j_gene: TRBJ1-2; v_gene: TRBV2; d_gene: -; abundance: -; CDR3aa: CASSDSQGEYGYTF; CDR3nt: TGTGCCAGCAGTGACTCTCAGGGTGAATATGGCTACACCTTC
j_gene: TRBJ1-1; v_gene: TRBV19; d_gene: TRBD1; abundance: -; CDR3aa: CASSLRDRRTEAFF; CDR3nt: TGTGCCAGTAGTCTCCGGGACAGGAGAACTGAAGCTTTCTTT
j_gene: TRBJ2-7; v_gene: TRBV5-1; d_gene: -; abundance: many; CDR3aa: CASSLMTAFSSYEQYF; CDR3nt: TGCGCCAGCAGCTTGATGACAGCCTTTAGCTCCTACGAGCAGTACTTC
j_gene: TRBJ1-1; v_gene: TRBV18; d_gene: -; abundance: -; CDR3aa: CASSPPTGRYTEAFF; CDR3nt: TGTGCCAGCTCACCACCTACCGGGAGGTACACTGAAGCTTTCTTT
j_gene: TRBJ1-1; v_gene: TRBV19; d_gene: -; abundance: few; CDR3aa: CASSMGRLNTEAFF; CDR3nt: TGTGCCAGTAGTATGGGCAGGTTGAACACTGAAGCTTTCTTT
j_gene: TRBJ2-5; v_gene: TRBV7-7; d_gene: TRBD2; abundance: -; CDR3aa: CASSTGLAGGPETQYF; CDR3nt: TGTGCTAGCAGCACGGGACTAGCGGGGGGGCCAGAGACCCAGTACTTC
j_gene: TRBJ1-1; v_gene: TRBV7-7; d_gene: TRBD1; abundance: -; CDR3aa: CASSLVRGTGNAFF; CDR3nt: TGTGCTAGCAGCTTAGTAAGGGGGACAGGGAATGCTTTCTTT
j_gene: TRBJ2-4; v_gene: TRBV9; d_gene: TRBD1; abundance: -; CDR3aa: CASSDRDRANIQYF; CDR3nt: TGTGCCAGCAGCGACCGGGACAGGGCGAACATTCAGTACTTC